This TCR beta chain derives from a study of blood T cell repertoires in COVID-19. About the research overall: The United States, Italy and Spain supplied acute and convalescent COVID-19 samples. The cDNA or gDNA used as material had been derived from T cells, B-cell-depleted T cells, or PBMCs.

The method was immunoSEQ multiplex PCR; TCRdb's version includes in-frame clones alone and lacks a portion of them. Of about 230,000 clones detected, over 80% appear once; the ten largest clones hold just over 2.5%. Trimming at V came to 2 bases and at J to 6 bases, leaving 8 bases not matched to a gene. CDR3 length equals 15 residues. CDR1 SGHRS and CDR2 YFSETQ come from the germline V gene. The sequence derives from a woman in her 70s with active or convalescent COVID-19. The rearrangement uses TRBV5-1 and TRBJ1-5, with 7 bases fitting TRBD1. The sample taken for sequencing was peripheral blood. CDR3 sequence: CASSLDGQVSQPQHF. In DNA form, the CDR3 reads TGCGCCAGCAGCTTAGATGGACAGGTGAGTCAGCCCCAGCATTTT.